The TCR beta chain described here comes from a study of PD-1 blockade in classical Hodgkin lymphoma. V shed 4 bases and J shed 4 bases, with 14 bases lying between them. Germline values: CDR1 SGHVS, CDR2 FNYEAQ. The CDR3 loop spans 14 amino acids. TCRdb's copy holds only in-frame clones and misses some; the assay was immunoSEQ multiplex PCR. The sample yields some 27,000 clones, about four fifths seen once. Indicated time point: cycle 4 day 1 (C4D1), after more than five weeks of nivolumab. Every patient experienced relapse after autologous stem cell transplantation, and brentuximab vedotin exposure varied. Negative magnetic selection isolated CD4+ T cells from thawed PBMCs.

The origin of this receptor is a human donor with classical Hodgkin lymphoma. The chain joins TRBV7-6 to TRBJ2-7; either TRBD1 or TRBD2 may supply D (6 bases each). Sequencing used CD4+ T cells from blood, obtained before the fourth cycle of nivolumab. The CDR3 reads CASSYKGGGYEQYF. CDR3 sequence (DNA): TGTGCCAGCAGCTACAAGGGGGGCGGGTACGAGCAGTACTTC. The full variable domain, with the rest looked up from reference TRBV7-6 and TRBJ2-7, is GAGVSQSPRYKVTKRGQDVALRCDPISGHVSLYWYRQALGQGPEFLTYFNYEAQQDKSGLPNDRFSAERPEGSISTLTIQRTEQRDSAMYRCASSYKGGGYEQYFGPGTRLTVT.